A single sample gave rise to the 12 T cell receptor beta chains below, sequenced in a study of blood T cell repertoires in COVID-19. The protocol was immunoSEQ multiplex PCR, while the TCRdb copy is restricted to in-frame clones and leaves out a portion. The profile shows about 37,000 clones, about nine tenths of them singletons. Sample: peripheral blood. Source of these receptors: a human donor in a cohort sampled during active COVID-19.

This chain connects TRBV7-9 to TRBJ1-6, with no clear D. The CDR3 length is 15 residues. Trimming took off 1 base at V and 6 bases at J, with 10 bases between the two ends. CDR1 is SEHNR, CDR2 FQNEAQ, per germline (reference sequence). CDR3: CASSLEGGSNSPLHF. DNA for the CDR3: TGTGCCAGCAGCTTAGAGGGTGGGAGTAATTCACCCCTCCACTTT.

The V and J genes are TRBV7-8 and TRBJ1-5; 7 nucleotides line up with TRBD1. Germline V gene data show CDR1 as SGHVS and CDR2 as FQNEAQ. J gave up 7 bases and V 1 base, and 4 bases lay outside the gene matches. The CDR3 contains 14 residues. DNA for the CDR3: TGTGCCAGCAGCTTAGGACAGGGAGGACAGCCCCAGCATTTT. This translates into CASSLGQGGQPQHF.

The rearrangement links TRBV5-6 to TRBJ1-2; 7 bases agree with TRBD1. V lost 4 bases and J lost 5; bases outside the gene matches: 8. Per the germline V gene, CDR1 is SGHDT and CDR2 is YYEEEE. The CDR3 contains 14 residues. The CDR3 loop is CASSTADRLYGYTF. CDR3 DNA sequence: TGTGCCAGCAGCACCGCGGACAGGCTTTATGGCTACACCTTC.

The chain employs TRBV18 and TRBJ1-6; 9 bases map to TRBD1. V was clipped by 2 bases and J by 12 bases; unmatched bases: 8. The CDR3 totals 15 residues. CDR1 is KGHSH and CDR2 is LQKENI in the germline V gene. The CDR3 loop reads CASSPNVGQGEPLHF. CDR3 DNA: TGTGCCAGCTCACCAAACGTGGGACAGGGCGAACCCCTCCACTTT.

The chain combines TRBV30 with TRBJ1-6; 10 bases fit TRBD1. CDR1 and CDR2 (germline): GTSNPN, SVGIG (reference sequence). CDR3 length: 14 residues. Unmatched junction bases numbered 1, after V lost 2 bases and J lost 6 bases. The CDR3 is CAWSRTGGNSPLHF. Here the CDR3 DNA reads TGTGCCTGGAGTCGGACAGGGGGTAATTCACCCCTCCACTTT.

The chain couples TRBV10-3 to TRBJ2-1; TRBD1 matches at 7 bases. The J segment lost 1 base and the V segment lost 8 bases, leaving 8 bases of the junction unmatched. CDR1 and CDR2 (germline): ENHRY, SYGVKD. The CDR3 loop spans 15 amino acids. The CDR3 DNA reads TGTGCCATCCTACAGGGGTCGGGGTCCTACAATGAGCAGTTCTTC. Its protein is CAILQGSGSYNEQFF.

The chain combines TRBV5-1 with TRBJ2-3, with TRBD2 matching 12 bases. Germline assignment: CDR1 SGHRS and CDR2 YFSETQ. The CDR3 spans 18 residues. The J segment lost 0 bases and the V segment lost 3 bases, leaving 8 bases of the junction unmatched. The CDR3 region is CASSSGLAGFSSTDTQYF. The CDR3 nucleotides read TGCGCCAGCAGCTCCGGACTAGCGGGATTCTCTAGCACAGATACGCAGTATTTT.

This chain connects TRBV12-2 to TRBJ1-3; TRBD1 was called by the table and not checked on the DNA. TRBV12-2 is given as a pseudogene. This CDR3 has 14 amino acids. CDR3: CASLTRVSGNTIYF. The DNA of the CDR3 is TGTGCAAGTCTAACCAGGGTCTCTGGAAACACCATATATTTT.

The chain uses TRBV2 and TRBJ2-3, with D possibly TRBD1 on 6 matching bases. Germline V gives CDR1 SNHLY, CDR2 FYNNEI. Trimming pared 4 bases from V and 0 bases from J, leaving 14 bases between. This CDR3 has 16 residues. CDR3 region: CASSVKQGTSTDTQYF. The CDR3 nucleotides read TGTGCCAGCAGTGTTAAACAGGGAACTAGCACAGATACGCAGTATTTT.

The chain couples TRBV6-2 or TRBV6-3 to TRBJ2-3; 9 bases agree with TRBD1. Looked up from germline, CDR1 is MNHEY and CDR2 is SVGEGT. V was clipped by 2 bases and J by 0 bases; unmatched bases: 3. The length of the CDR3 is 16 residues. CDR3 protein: CASSYGTGSSTDTQYF. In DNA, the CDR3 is TGTGCCAGCAGTTACGGGACAGGGTCTAGCACAGATACGCAGTATTTT.

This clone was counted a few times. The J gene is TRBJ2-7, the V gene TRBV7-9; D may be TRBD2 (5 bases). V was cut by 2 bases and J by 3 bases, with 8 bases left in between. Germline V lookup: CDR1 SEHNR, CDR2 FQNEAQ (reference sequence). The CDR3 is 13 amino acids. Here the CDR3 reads CASSLRGSYEQYF. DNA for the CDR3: TGTGCCAGCAGCTTAAGAGGGAGCTACGAGCAGTACTTC. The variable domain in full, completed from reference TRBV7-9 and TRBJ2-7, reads DTGVSQNPRHKITKRGQNVTFRCDPISEHNRLYWYRQTLGQGPEFLTYFQNEAQLEKSRLLSDRFSAERPKGSFSTLEIQRTEQGDSAMYLCASSLRGSYEQYFGPGTRLTVT.

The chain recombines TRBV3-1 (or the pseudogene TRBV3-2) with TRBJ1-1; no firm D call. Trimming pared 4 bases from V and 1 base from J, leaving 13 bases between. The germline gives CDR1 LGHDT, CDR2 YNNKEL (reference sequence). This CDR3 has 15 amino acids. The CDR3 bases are TGTGCCAGCAGCCCCCCCGGGTTAGGGAACACTGAAGCTTTCTTT. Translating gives CASSPPGLGNTEAFF.